Below, 6 T cell receptor beta chains from the same sample are listed, as sequenced in a study of PD-L1 blockade in urothelial cancer. Using immunoSEQ multiplex PCR, the repertoire was profiled, and TCRdb retains in-frame clones only, with some absent. The table lists about 32,000 clones, around 87% of them singletons, with more than 3% in the top ten. The material sequenced was PBMCs, taken around atezolizumab (anti-PD-L1) treatment. The origin of the receptors is a man between 50 and 59 years old with urothelial cancer.

This sequence joins TRBV5-1 and TRBJ2-1; 9 bases map to TRBD1. Germline values: CDR1 SGHRS, CDR2 YFSETQ. Unmatched junction bases numbered 11, after V lost 0 bases and J lost 10 bases. CDR3 size: 16 residues. CDR3 amino acids: CASSLADRGAPDEQFF. The CDR3, as DNA: TGCGCCAGCAGCTTGGCCGACAGGGGGGCCCCCGACGAGCAGTTCTTC. Using reference TRBV5-1 and TRBJ2-1 for the parts outside the CDR3, the full variable domain is KAGVTQTPRYLIKTRGQQVTLSCSPISGHRSVSWYQQTPGQGLQFLFEYFSETQRNKGNFPGRFSGRQFSNSRSEMNVSTLELGDSALYLCASSLADRGAPDEQFFGPGTRLTVL.

This chain connects TRBV27 to TRBJ2-7, with no clear D. Trimming pared 3 bases from V and 3 bases from J, leaving 3 bases between. Germline V gene data show CDR1 as MNHEY and CDR2 as SMNVEV (reference sequence). The CDR3 length is 11 residues. The CDR3 DNA follows: TGTGCCAGCAGTTTTAACTACGAGCAGTACTTC. Amino acids: CASSFNYEQYF.

This clone rates as medium-sized (0.01 to 0.1%). The V and J genes are TRBV30 and TRBJ1-3; possibly TRBD1 for D (5 bases). Trimming cost V 2 bases and J 4 bases, with 12 bases left between them. CDR1 is GTSNPN, CDR2 SVGIG, per germline (reference sequence). CDR3 size: 14 residues. The CDR3 spells CAWSRTGNGNTIYF. CDR3 sequence (DNA): TGTGCCTGGAGTCGCACAGGCAACGGAAACACCATATATTTT.

V is TRBV27 and J is TRBJ2-1; 12 nucleotides match TRBD2. The CDR3 covers 15 residues. The V and J ends lost 9 bases and 9 bases, in that order; junction bases with no gene match: 12. Germline values: CDR1 MNHEY, CDR2 SMNVEV (reference sequence). CDR3: CARARLAGGPGEQFF. The CDR3 region has the DNA TGTGCCAGAGCCCGTCTAGCGGGAGGGCCGGGTGAGCAGTTCTTC.

V is TRBV11-2 and J is TRBJ2-4; 7 bases are a match to TRBD1. V was pared by 5 bases and J by 0 bases, with 1 base of the junction left unmatched. The CDR3 is made up of 14 amino acids. In germline, CDR1 is SGHAT, CDR2 FQNNGV. Here the CDR3 DNA reads TGTGCCAGCAGCCGGACAGGAGCCAAAAACATTCAGTACTTC. Translation: CASSRTGAKNIQYF.

The chain combines TRBV5-1 with TRBJ1-4, with a possible D match to TRBD1 (6 bases). The CDR3 covers 14 residues. V lost 0 bases and J 6 bases, leaving 9 bases between the germline ends. Germline V gene data show CDR1 as SGHRS and CDR2 as YFSETQ. The CDR3 spells CASSLVAGDEKLFF. The CDR3 DNA sequence: TGCGCCAGCAGCTTGGTGGCAGGGGATGAAAAACTGTTTTTT.